One and the same sample provided the 19 T cell receptor beta chains below, sequenced in a study of shared clonotypes between healthy human individuals. Profiled with immunoSEQ multiplex PCR; TCRdb holds only in-frame clones, not every one. The table lists 2,500,000 or so clones, over 85% of them singletons. Material for sequencing was naive CD4+ T cells from PBMCs. As for subset: CD45RA+ positively selected. The receptors here all came from a man aged 18 to 30 in good health. Some clones in this sample may be carry-over from other donors' samples.

V is TRBV5-4 and J is TRBJ2-5; TRBD2 matches 11 bases. The CDR3 consists of 16 residues. The V and J ends lost 4 bases and 0 bases, in that order; junction bases with no gene match: 5. Per germline, CDR1 SGHNT and CDR2 YYREEE (reference sequence). The CDR3 DNA reads TGTGCCAGCAGCCGGGGACTAGCGGAGTACCAAGAGACCCAGTACTTC. This translates into CASSRGLAEYQETQYF. The full variable domain, with the rest looked up from reference TRBV5-4 and TRBJ2-5, is ETGVTQSPTHLIKTRGQQVTLRCSSQSGHNTVSWYQQALGQGPQFIFQYYREEENGRGNFPPRFSGLQFPNYSSELNVNALELDDSALYLCASSRGLAEYQETQYFGPGTRLLVL.

The chain joins TRBV25-1 to TRBJ2-2, with D maybe TRBD2 (5 bases). The CDR3 sequence is 15 residues long. The ends were cut back, 3 bases at V and 4 bases at J, with 12 bases in the middle. The V gene's germline CDR1 is MGHDK and CDR2 SYGVNS. CDR3 sequence: CASSDGERATGELFF. CDR3 DNA sequence: TGTGCCAGCAGTGACGGGGAGCGTGCCACCGGGGAGCTGTTTTTT.

The chain has TRBV28 and TRBJ1-1; 8 nucleotides agree with TRBD1. Germline CDR1 and CDR2: MDHEN and SYDVKM. The CDR3 runs 13 residues. Unmatched junction bases numbered 8, after V lost 11 bases and J lost 3 bases. DNA of the CDR3: TGTGCCGGGTCGGACAGGGTTGACACTGAAGCTTTCTTT. Translation gives CAGSDRVDTEAFF.

The chain joins TRBV21-1 to TRBJ1-2. TRBV21-1 is noted as a pseudogene. CDR3 length: 13 amino acids. The CDR3 is CASSKAAGYGYTF. CDR3 in DNA: TGTGCCAGCAGCAAAGCAGCGGGTTATGGCTACACCTTC.

This chain uses TRBV19 with TRBJ2-7, with D tentatively TRBD1 (5 bases). The CDR3 totals 18 residues. V dropped 5 bases and J dropped 0 bases, with 23 bases sitting between them. Germline CDR1 LNHDA, CDR2 SQIVND (reference sequence). The CDR3 sequence is CASSSNPRTSNSSYEQYF. In DNA form, the CDR3 reads TGTGCCAGTAGTTCGAACCCGAGGACAAGCAACTCCTCCTACGAGCAGTACTTC.

The rearrangement joins TRBV6-1 to TRBJ1-2; D unclear. Trimming left V 2 bases short and J 4 bases short, with 14 bases between. Germline CDR1 and CDR2: MNHNS and SASEGT. The CDR3 consists of 15 residues. CDR3 DNA sequence: TGTGCCAGCAGTGAAAGGGCAGCCAATAGCTATGGCTACACCTTC. Translation gives CASSERAANSYGYTF.

V usage is TRBV6-5 and J usage is TRBJ2-5; 7 bases agree with TRBD1. This CDR3 is 14 amino acids long. Looked up from germline, CDR1 is MNHEY and CDR2 is SVGAGI. V lost 5 bases and J lost 5; bases outside the gene matches: 8. CDR3 in DNA: TGTGCCAGCAGTCGACAGGGATTGATTGAGACCCAGTACTTC. Amino acid sequence: CASSRQGLIETQYF.

Turning to this clone: Other DNA sequences from this sample encode an identical CDR3 as well. The chain combines TRBV10-3 with TRBJ1-5, with 8 bases aligning to TRBD1. J lost 7 bases, V lost 0 bases, and 5 bases had no gene match. Germline V lookup: CDR1 ENHRY, CDR2 SYGVKD. The CDR3 runs to 15 residues. CDR3 nucleotides: TGTGCCATCAGTGAGTCTGGACAGGGCGGCCAGCCCCAGCATTTT. It translates to CAISESGQGGQPQHF.

This chain connects TRBV6-5 to TRBJ2-5, with TRBD1 as a possible D gene (5 bases). V gave up 1 base and J gave up 5 bases, with 11 bases separating them. Germline assignment: CDR1 MNHEY and CDR2 SVGAGI. The CDR3 loop spans 14 amino acids. The CDR3 region has the DNA TGTGCCAGCAGTTACTTGGACAATGCGGAGACCCAGTACTTC. Encoded protein: CASSYLDNAETQYF.

The chain employs TRBV27 and TRBJ2-5; TRBD2 matches at 11 bases. V shed 5 bases and J 1 base; nucleotides not matched to a gene: 3. The CDR3 extends over 15 amino acids. CDR1 is MNHEY and CDR2 is SMNVEV in the germline V gene (reference sequence). CDR3 DNA sequence: TGTGCCAGCAGTCGTCTAGCGGGAGGCCAAGAGACCCAGTACTTC. Its protein is CASSRLAGGQETQYF.

The rearrangement joins TRBV5-1 to TRBJ2-2, with D maybe TRBD2 (5 bases). V was shortened by 4 bases and J by 2 bases, with 12 bases between the two germline ends. The germline gives CDR1 SGHRS, CDR2 YFSETQ. CDR3 length: 15 residues. This CDR3 is CASSPFGKNTGELFF. The CDR3 nucleotides are TGCGCCAGCAGCCCCTTCGGGAAAAACACCGGGGAGCTGTTTTTT.

The J gene is TRBJ1-1, the V gene TRBV9; TRBD1 might be the D (5 bases). The CDR3 is made up of 13 amino acids. V dropped 2 bases and J dropped 6 bases, with 11 bases sitting between them. Germline V CDR1 and CDR2: SGDLS, YYNGEE. Here the CDR3 DNA reads TGTGCCAGCAGCGTGGGGGAGGTCGCTGAAGCTTTCTTT. This translates into CASSVGEVAEAFF.

The chain couples TRBV28 to TRBJ1-2; unclear D gene. Looked up from germline, CDR1 is MDHEN and CDR2 is SYDVKM. Trimming stripped 7 bases from V and 4 bases from J, with 19 bases between. CDR3 length: 15 amino acids. This chain's CDR3 is CASKVTQKLTYGYTF. The DNA for the CDR3 is TGTGCCAGCAAGGTTACGCAAAAATTAACCTATGGCTACACCTTC.

The chain is built from TRBV6-1 and TRBJ2-1, with D unclear. The CDR3 runs to 16 residues. The germline V and J ends were trimmed by 3 bases and 1 base, with 13 bases remaining between them. Germline CDR1 MNHNS, CDR2 SASEGT. The CDR3 region has the DNA TGTGCCAGCAGTGAGTGGCGGACCCGTTCCTACAATGAGCAGTTCTTC. It specifies CASSEWRTRSYNEQFF.

This clone was counted once. The rearrangement joins TRBV10-2 to TRBJ2-7; 10 positions agree with TRBD1. After removal of 6 bases from V and 4 bases from J, the junction contained 3 bases not matched to a gene. The CDR3 is 13 amino acids. The germline gives CDR1 WSHSY, CDR2 SAAADI. The CDR3 here is CASRDRGIYEQYF. CDR3 DNA: TGCGCCAGCAGGGACAGGGGGATATACGAGCAGTACTTC.

The gene calls are TRBV5-5 and TRBJ2-7, with 9 bases matching TRBD1. V was pared by 0 bases and J by 4 bases, with 5 bases of the junction left unmatched. Germline V gene data show CDR1 as SGHKS and CDR2 as YYEKEE (reference sequence). The CDR3 has 15 residues. DNA of the CDR3: TGTGCCAGCAGCTTGGGGGGACAGGGAGTATACGAGCAGTACTTC. Its translation: CASSLGGQGVYEQYF.

J is TRBJ2-2 and V is TRBV28; 15 bases match TRBD2. Germline CDR1 is MDHEN and CDR2 is SYDVKM. After removal of 2 bases from V and 1 base from J, the junction contained 5 bases not matched to a gene. The CDR3 consists of 19 residues. In DNA form, the CDR3 reads TGTGCCAGCAGTTTACATCCGGGACTAGCGGGAGGGAACACCGGGGAGCTGTTTTTT. Residues: CASSLHPGLAGGNTGELFF.

This chain joins TRBV28 and TRBJ2-3; D unclear. The ends were cut back, 2 bases at V and 5 bases at J, with 20 bases in the middle. In germline, CDR1 is MDHEN, CDR2 SYDVKM. The CDR3 covers 17 residues. The CDR3 loop reads CASSLPHTPRLGDTQYF. In nucleotides, the CDR3 is TGTGCCAGCAGTTTACCACATACCCCCCGGTTAGGAGATACGCAGTATTTT.

This clone was picked up one time. CDR3: CASRQQGAGETQYF. The CDR3 coding sequence is TGTGCCAGCAGGCAACAGGGGGCGGGGGAGACCCAGTACTTC. The V and J genes are TRBV5-4 and TRBJ2-5; 9 nucleotides line up with TRBD1. Trimming at V came to 5 bases and at J to 5 bases, leaving 7 bases not matched to a gene. Germline V CDR1 and CDR2: SGHNT, YYREEE (reference sequence). CDR3 size: 14 residues.